Below are 20 T cell receptor beta chains sequenced from a single sample in a study of shared clonotypes between healthy human individuals. The table came from immunoSEQ multiplex PCR; TCRdb's copy has only in-frame clones and leaves some out. The sample consists of about 480,000 clones, about 79% of them appearing once. The sequenced material came from PBMCs. These receptor sequences come from a woman aged 40 to 49 in good health. Some clones in this sample may be carry-over from other donors' samples.

The rearrangement uses TRBV11-2 and TRBJ2-1, with 12 bases lining up with TRBD2. The germline CDR1 and CDR2 sequences are SGHAT and FQNNGV. Losses at the gene ends were 4 bases for V and 7 bases for J; bases not matched to a gene: 11. CDR3 size: 17 residues. CDR3 nucleotides: TGTGCCAGCAGCTCCTCCACTAGCGGGAGGTGGGGGAATGAGCAGTTCTTC. Its translation is CASSSSTSGRWGNEQFF.

This clone was seen only once. The rearrangement joins TRBV7-9 to TRBJ2-7; perhaps TRBD1 as D (5 bases). The CDR3 has 13 residues. V was pared by 9 bases and J by 6 bases, with 18 bases between. Germline assignment: CDR1 SEHNR and CDR2 FQNEAQ (reference sequence). The DNA for the CDR3 is TGTGCCAGAGCGCGGACAACCCGAGGCGAGCAGTACTTC. Translated, it gives CARARTTRGEQYF. Full variable domain (rest looked up from reference TRBV7-9 and TRBJ2-7): DTGVSQNPRHKITKRGQNVTFRCDPISEHNRLYWYRQTLGQGPEFLTYFQNEAQLEKSRLLSDRFSAERPKGSFSTLEIQRTEQGDSAMYLCARARTTRGEQYFGPGTRLTVT.

This clone is a singleton in its sample. The chain combines TRBV11-2 with TRBJ2-1, with D possibly being TRBD1 or TRBD2 (5 bases each). The CDR3 is 13 amino acids. Germline CDR1 and CDR2: SGHAT and FQNNGV. The V gene lost 7 bases and the J gene lost 9 bases, with 16 bases spanning the gap. CDR3 amino acids: CASTKDGAGEQFF. For the CDR3, the DNA is TGTGCCAGCACCAAAGACGGGGCGGGTGAGCAGTTCTTC.

The J gene is TRBJ2-1, the V gene TRBV18, with D possibly matching TRBD2 (5 bases). CDR3 length: 13 residues. CDR1 and CDR2 (germline): KGHSH, LQKENI. Trimming took 4 bases from V and 16 from J, leaving 20 bases between them. CDR3 protein: CASSLEGRPPDFF. For the CDR3, the DNA is TGTGCCAGCTCACTCGAGGGAAGGCCCCCGGACTTCTTC.

V usage is TRBV5-6 and J usage is TRBJ2-1; 13 bases line up with TRBD2. Germline CDR1 is SGHDT and CDR2 is YYEEEE. The V segment lost 2 bases and the J segment 9 bases; nucleotides outside the gene matches: 2. The CDR3 contains 14 residues. The CDR3 loop reads CASSFRTSGGEQFF. The CDR3 DNA reads TGTGCCAGCAGCTTTAGGACTAGCGGGGGTGAGCAGTTCTTC. Full variable domain (rest looked up from reference TRBV5-6 and TRBJ2-1): DAGVTQSPTHLIKTRGQQVTLRCSPKSGHDTVSWYQQALGQGPQFIFQYYEEEERQRGNFPDRFSGHQFPNYSSELNVNALLLGDSALYLCASSFRTSGGEQFFGPGTRLTVL.

The gene calls are TRBV9 and TRBJ2-2; the D is unclear. CDR1 and CDR2 (germline): SGDLS, YYNGEE. The CDR3 totals 13 residues. Trimming left V 3 bases short and J 6 bases short, with 9 bases between. The CDR3 DNA is TGTGCCAGCAGCGCCATACCCCCCGGGGAGCTGTTTTTT. Encoded protein: CASSAIPPGELFF.

The gene calls are TRBV5-4 and TRBJ2-1; 9 bases align to TRBD1. The CDR3 length is 15 residues. CDR1 is SGHNT, CDR2 YYREEE, per germline (reference sequence). V trimming: 4 bases; J trimming: 4 bases; junction bases outside the gene matches: 6. This CDR3 is CASSEGQGFYNEQFF. Written as DNA, the CDR3 is TGTGCCAGCAGCGAAGGACAGGGGTTTTACAATGAGCAGTTCTTC.

The CDR3 region is CASSWGDYSPLHF. For the CDR3, the DNA is TGTGCCAGCAGTTGGGGGGACTATTCACCCCTCCACTTT. The rearrangement links TRBV28 to TRBJ1-6; maybe TRBD1 (5 bases). The V gene's germline CDR1 is MDHEN and CDR2 SYDVKM. Deletions cut 4 bases from V and 8 bases from J, with 9 bases between. CDR3 length equals 13 residues.

The chain combines TRBV28 with TRBJ1-1; possibly TRBD1 for D (5 bases). This CDR3 contains 12 residues. CDR1 is MDHEN, CDR2 SYDVKM, per germline. With 10 bases removed from V and 0 bases from J, the gap between germline ends came to 9 bases. DNA for the CDR3: TGTGCCATACAAGGGGTGAACACTGAAGCTTTCTTT. This gives the protein CAIQGVNTEAFF.

The genes are TRBV28 and TRBJ1-1, with a weak D call TRBD1 (5 bases). With 2 bases removed from V and 8 bases from J, the gap between germline ends came to 18 bases. Germline V lookup: CDR1 MDHEN, CDR2 SYDVKM. The CDR3 is 15 amino acids. The CDR3 spells CASSLRGGGAREAFF. The CDR3 DNA reads TGTGCCAGCAGTTTACGGGGTGGCGGGGCCAGGGAAGCTTTCTTT.

This clone was recorded at least ten times. The sample contains more than one DNA sequence encoding this CDR3. This sequence joins TRBV5-1 and TRBJ2-7; TRBD2 is a possible D gene (6 bases). Germline-derived CDR1 and CDR2 are SGHRS and YFSETQ. The CDR3 extends over 14 amino acids. Trimming shortened V by 0 bases and J by 2 bases, and 9 bases separated the two germline ends. The CDR3 sequence is CASSLVAATYEQYF. The CDR3 bases are TGCGCCAGCAGCTTGGTAGCGGCCACCTACGAGCAGTACTTC.

This clone has more than one count but fewer than ten. V gene TRBV29-1 combines with J gene TRBJ1-1, with D maybe TRBD1 (5 bases). Germline V gene lookup returns CDR1 SQVTM and CDR2 ANQGSEA. V gave up 7 bases and J gave up 4 bases, with 13 bases separating them. The CDR3 is made up of 12 amino acids. CDR3 residues: CSGGEFGTEAFF. The CDR3, as DNA: TGCAGCGGGGGGGAATTTGGCACTGAAGCTTTCTTT.

The CDR3 sequence: CASSHSSGRAPTDTQYF. CDR3 DNA sequence: TGTGCCAGCAGCCATAGTAGCGGGAGGGCCCCCACAGATACGCAGTATTTT. The chain employs TRBV4-2 and TRBJ2-3; the match to TRBD2 covers 11 bases. Germline V gene data show CDR1 as LGHNA and CDR2 as YNFKEQ. The CDR3 contains 17 residues. Trimming at V came to 3 bases and at J to 2 bases, leaving 7 bases not matched to a gene.

In its sample, this clone was seen a few times. The chain couples TRBV9 to TRBJ2-7; 7 bases are a match to TRBD1. There are 14 residues in the CDR3. Germline CDR1 SGDLS, CDR2 YYNGEE. The J segment lost 3 bases and the V segment lost 4 bases, leaving 7 bases of the junction unmatched. CDR3 nucleotides: TGTGCCAGCAGCCCACAGACAGGGTTCTACGAGCAGTACTTC. Its protein product is CASSPQTGFYEQYF. Looking up the rest from reference TRBV9 and TRBJ2-7 gives the full variable domain: DSGVTQTPKHLITATGQRVTLRCSPRSGDLSVYWYQQSLDQGLQFLIQYYNGEERAKGNILERFSAQQFPDLHSELNLSSLELGDSALYFCASSPQTGFYEQYFGPGTRLTVT.

CDR3 amino acids: CASSLRASGFNQPQHF. CDR3 DNA: TGTGCCAGCAGCTTACGGGCCAGTGGGTTCAATCAGCCCCAGCATTTT. The gene calls are TRBV13 and TRBJ1-5; D not certain. The germline gives CDR1 PRHDT, CDR2 FYEKMQ (reference sequence). Deletions cut 2 bases from V and 3 bases from J, with 14 bases between. CDR3 size: 16 residues.

The chain joins TRBV27 to TRBJ1-1, with D maybe TRBD1 (5 bases). V dropped 2 bases and J dropped 1 base, with 8 bases sitting between them. The CDR3 contains 14 residues. Germline V gene lookup returns CDR1 MNHEY and CDR2 SMNVEV (reference sequence). CDR3 in DNA: TGTGCCAGCAGTTTAAGGGGATCGAACACTGAAGCTTTCTTT. Its translation: CASSLRGSNTEAFF.

The chain carries TRBV19 and TRBJ2-7; TRBD2 matches 8 bases. Germline lookup yields CDR1 LNHDA and CDR2 SQIVND (reference sequence). CDR3 size: 15 residues. V was pared by 6 bases and J by 4 bases, with 11 bases of the junction left unmatched. This CDR3 reads CASSGLERESYEQYF. DNA for the CDR3: TGTGCCAGTAGCGGGTTGGAGCGGGAGTCTTACGAGCAGTACTTC.

This sequence joins TRBV5-1 and TRBJ2-1; TRBD2 might be the D (6 bases). The CDR3 covers 16 residues. V lost 1 base to trimming and J lost 8 bases, with 19 bases between them. The germline gives CDR1 SGHRS, CDR2 YFSETQ. The CDR3 spells CASSLLGDSSADEQFF. CDR3 DNA: TGCGCCAGCAGCTTGCTGGGGGACTCGTCCGCGGATGAGCAGTTCTTC.

The genes are TRBV29-1 and TRBJ1-1; D is unresolved. Germline V gene data show CDR1 as SQVTM and CDR2 as ANQGSEA. The ends were cut back, 4 bases at V and 0 bases at J, with 9 bases in the middle. The CDR3 is made up of 13 amino acids. CDR3 sequence: CSVVISLNTEAFF. CDR3 DNA: TGCAGCGTTGTAATCAGTTTGAACACTGAAGCTTTCTTT.

In its sample, this clone was seen once. The chain couples TRBV7-2 to TRBJ1-2, with a weak D call TRBD1 (5 bases). The CDR3 contains 14 residues. Trimming took off 5 bases at V and 5 bases at J, with 15 bases between the two ends. CDR1 is SGHTA and CDR2 is FQGNSA in the germline V gene. The CDR3 loop is CASSPGQGEYGYTF. The CDR3 coding sequence is TGTGCCAGCAGCCCAGGCCAGGGAGAATATGGCTACACCTTC.